Listed below are T cell receptor beta chains from one sample, sequenced in a study of shared clonotypes between healthy human individuals. Data came from immunoSEQ multiplex PCR; TCRdb stores just in-frame clones and leaves some out. This sample yields more than 2,000,000 clones, of which roughly nine tenths are seen a single time; over 0.12% belongs to the top ten. Input material: naive CD4+ T cells sorted from blood. Receptors originate from a man between 18 and 29 years old in good health. The CDR3 runs from the conserved cysteine through the conserved F or W.

v_call,cdr3_aa
TRBV7-2,CASSLVRRGANEKLFF
TRBV7-2,CASSLDGRANTEAFF
TRBV5-1,CASSFTGVADTQYF
TRBV10-3,CAISDAGETQYF
TRBV5-1,CASSLETGRETQYF
TRBV25-1,CASSEGGGTYNEQFF
TRBV5-1,CASSGAGYTEAFF
TRBV5-1,CASSWTGDNEQFF
TRBV6-1,CASSEPDRREAFF
TRBV4-1,CASQTGSGELFF
TRBV30,CAWNSGTRLGETQYF
TRBV18,CASSPPSAGNTIYF
TRBV4-1,CASSQGGLAGGPEQYF
TRBV10-3,CAISDFNGNQPQHF
TRBV11-2,CASSLGVAGKETQYF
TRBV5-4,CASSLEGGIYEQYF
TRBV5-4,CASSLRQGGTDTQYF
TRBV18,CASSRSALNTGELFF
TRBV7-9,CASSPGISIGYGYTF
TRBV4-1,CASSQETGYYEQYF
TRBV2,CASSRLAGGAQYF
TRBV5-4,CATRRFQETQYF
TRBV28,CASSLAGPYEQYF
TRBV7-9,CASPFSPGSSGGTYEQYF
TRBV5-5,CASSLSQPTTQYF
TRBV7-2,CASVWRTSTDTQYF
TRBV28,CASSNMRLGSYTF
TRBV6-1,CASSAGAGRLLYEQYF
TRBV2,CASSPRWGGTDTQYF
TRBV21-1,CASSKARQTYEQYF
TRBV25-1,CASSEWKGVDTEAFF
TRBV30,CAWSVRENYGYTF
TRBV6-6,CASRRDRAEAFF
TRBV30,CAWSAGQAPNEQYF
TRBV11-1,CASSQEPGGWETQYF
TRBV6-6,CASSYSGQGREKLFF
TRBV15,CATSRVSGNYEQYF
TRBV6-1,CASSEAHGVGSNQPQHF
TRBV29-1,CSVVMGKETQYF
TRBV10-1,CASSGPSGANVLTF
TRBV28,CASYPRGTVSPGELFF
TRBV5-6,CASSGDGLGTEAFF
TRBV7-2,CASSWGAGSGTEAFF
TRBV5-1,CASSLLGGGPYNEQFF
TRBV10-2,CASSRGTSEKLFF
TRBV10-3,CAINGGTGELFF
TRBV2,CASRGDLSGNTIYF
TRBV27,CASSAPNSYEQYF
TRBV19,CASSPGQYNEQFF
TRBV6-5,CASSYSDSSGANVLTF